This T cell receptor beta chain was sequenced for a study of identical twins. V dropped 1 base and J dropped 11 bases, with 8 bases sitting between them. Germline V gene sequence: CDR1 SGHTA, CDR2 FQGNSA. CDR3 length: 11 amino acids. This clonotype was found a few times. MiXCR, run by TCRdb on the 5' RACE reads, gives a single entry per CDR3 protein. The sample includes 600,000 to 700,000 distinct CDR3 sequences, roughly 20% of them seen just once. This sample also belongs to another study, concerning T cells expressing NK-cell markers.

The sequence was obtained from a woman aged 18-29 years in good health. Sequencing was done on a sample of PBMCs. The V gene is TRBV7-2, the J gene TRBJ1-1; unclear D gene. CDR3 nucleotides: TGTGCCAGCAGCTTAGGGGTGTGGGCTTTCTTT. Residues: CASSLGVWAFF. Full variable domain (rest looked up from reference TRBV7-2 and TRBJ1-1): GAGVSQSPSNKVTEKGKDVELRCDPISGHTALYWYRQSLGQGLEFLIYFQGNSAPDKSGLPSDRFSAERTGGSVSTLTIQRTQQEDSAVYLCASSLGVWAFFGQGTRLTVV.